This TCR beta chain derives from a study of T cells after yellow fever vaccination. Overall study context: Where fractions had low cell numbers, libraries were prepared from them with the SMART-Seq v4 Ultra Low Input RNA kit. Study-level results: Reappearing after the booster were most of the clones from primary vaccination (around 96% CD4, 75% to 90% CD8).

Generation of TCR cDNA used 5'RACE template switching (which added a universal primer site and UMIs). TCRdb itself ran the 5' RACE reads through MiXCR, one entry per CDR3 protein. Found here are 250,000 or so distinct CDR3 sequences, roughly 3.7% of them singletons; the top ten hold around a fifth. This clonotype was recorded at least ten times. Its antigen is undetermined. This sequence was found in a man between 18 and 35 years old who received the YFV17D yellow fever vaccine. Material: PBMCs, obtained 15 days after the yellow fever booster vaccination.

The CDR3 protein is CASSLFGYEQYF. For the CDR3, the DNA is TGTGCCAGCAGTTTATTTGGCTACGAGCAGTACTTC. V gene TRBV12-3 or TRBV12-4 combines with J gene TRBJ2-7; D not certain. V lost 2 bases, J lost 3 bases, and 5 bases lay in between. This CDR3 region has 12 residues.